The rows below give T cell receptor beta chains drawn from one sample of a study of T cell responses to AZD1222 COVID-19 vaccine. Produced via immunoSEQ multiplex PCR; TCRdb's table is partial and in-frame only. The sample holds about 86,000 clones; around nine tenths are singletons and the top ten take less than 9%. Sequencing was performed on peripheral blood, taken 28 days after the second AZD1222 dose. Receptors originate from an adult who received the AZD1222 COVID-19 vaccine. Both conserved end residues are part of each CDR3. Each record gives: clone size, D gene, J gene, V gene, CDR3 protein, CDR3 DNA. D genes are given only for firm matches. A row's size may be missing; if present it is once, few, many or a size class.

>-|TRBD2|TRBJ2-3|TRBV10-3
CAIRPGTSGSDTQYF
TGTGCCATCAGACCCGGGACTAGCGGGTCAGATACGCAGTATTTT
>medium-sized|-|TRBJ1-4|TRBV6-5
CASSYSGVRTNEKLFF
TGTGCCAGCAGTTACTCAGGGGTTAGGACTAATGAAAAACTGTTTTTT
>-|TRBD2|TRBJ2-1|TRBV15
CATSRTSGINYNEQFF
TGTGCCACCAGCAGAACAAGCGGGATTAACTACAATGAGCAGTTCTTC
>-|-|TRBJ2-1|TRBV13
CASSPALSSNEQFF
TGTGCCAGCAGCCCTGCTCTGTCTTCTAATGAGCAGTTCTTC
>-|-|TRBJ2-2|TRBV14
CASSLQTVRAGELFF
TGTGCCAGCAGCCTTCAAACTGTCCGCGCCGGGGAGCTGTTTTTT
>-|-|TRBJ2-1|TRBV19
CATRAGNNEQFF
TGTGCCACCAGGGCGGGTAACAATGAGCAGTTCTTC
>-|-|TRBJ2-7|TRBV30
CAWTSPGDF
TGTGCCTGGACCTCCCCGGGGGACTTC
>once|TRBD1|TRBJ1-2|TRBV5-6
CASSRQGFYGYTF
TGTGCCAGCAGCAGACAGGGGTTCTATGGCTACACCTTC
>-|TRBD2|TRBJ2-3|TRBV28
CASRNGLAGSTQYF
TGTGCCAGCAGAAACGGACTAGCGGGAAGTACGCAGTATTTT
>-|-|TRBJ1-6|TRBV6-5
CASSYFIADNSPLHF
TGTGCCAGCAGTTACTTTATAGCAGATAATTCACCCCTCCACTTT
>few|TRBD1|TRBJ1-6|TRBV6-1
CASRLSRDRPLHF
TGTGCCAGCAGGCTAAGCCGGGACAGACCTTTACACTTT
>-|TRBD2|TRBJ2-1|TRBV14
CASSLLWTSGFSSYNEQFF
TGTGCCAGCAGCCTACTGTGGACTAGCGGTTTTTCCTCCTACAATGAGCAGTTCTTC
>-|TRBD1|TRBJ1-2|TRBV7-9
CASSLEDRGLGGYTF
TGTGCCAGCAGCTTAGAAGACAGGGGCCTGGGAGGCTACACCTTC
>-|TRBD1|TRBJ2-7|TRBV5-1
CASSLAGQGFYEQYF
TGCGCCAGCAGCTTGGCGGGACAGGGGTTTTACGAGCAGTACTTC
>-|TRBD2|TRBJ2-1|TRBV28
CASRMTSAVYNEQFF
TGTGCCAGCAGGATGACTAGCGCTGTGTACAATGAGCAGTTCTTC
>-|-|TRBJ1-3|TRBV6-5
CASSYGPIASGNTIYF
TGTGCCAGCAGTTACGGACCCATCGCCTCTGGAAACACCATATATTTT
>-|-|TRBJ1-4|TRBV4-3
CASSQVFNEKLFF
TGCGCCAGCAGCCAAGTCTTTAATGAAAAACTGTTTTTT
>-|-|TRBJ1-4|TRBV7-8
CASSRSTNEKLFF
TGTGCCAGCAGCCGATCCACTAATGAAAAACTGTTTTTT
>-|-|TRBJ2-2|TRBV6-4
CASSRSNANTGELFF
TGTGCCAGCAGTCGAAGCAACGCGAACACCGGGGAGCTGTTTTTT
>-|-|TRBJ2-2|TRBV29-1
CSVTLYAAGPTGELFF
TGCAGCGTCACCCTTTATGCGGCGGGCCCCACCGGGGAGCTGTTTTTT
>-|-|TRBJ2-1|TRBV28
CASSLFDSTYNEQFF
TGTGCCAGCAGTCTCTTCGACAGTACCTACAATGAGCAGTTCTTC
>-|-|TRBJ2-1|TRBV5-1
CASSLVGDEQFF
TGCGCCAGCAGCTTGGTAGGGGATGAGCAGTTCTTC
>-|-|TRBJ2-3|TRBV21-1
CASRRGRTDTQYF
TGTGCCAGCAGGCGGGGCCGCACAGATACGCAGTATTTT
>-|-|TRBJ2-3|TRBV4-3
CASSQEEGGSDTQYF
TGCGCCAGCAGCCAAGAGGAGGGGGGGTCGGATACGCAGTATTTT
>-|-|TRBJ2-1|TRBV29-1
CSVDKSPDYRALKYNEQFF
TGCAGCGTTGACAAATCCCCCGACTACCGGGCGCTCAAATACAATGAGCAGTTCTTC
>-|TRBD1|TRBJ1-2|TRBV3-1/TRBV3-2
CASSPTGANYGYTF
TGTGCCAGCAGCCCGACAGGGGCTAACTATGGCTACACCTTC
>-|TRBD2|TRBJ2-7|TRBV19
CASSIPGTSGTYEQYF
TGTGCCAGTAGTATTCCTGGGACTAGCGGGACATACGAGCAGTACTTC
>-|-|TRBJ2-3|TRBV5-6
CASSLYVSTDTQYF
TGTGCCAGCAGCTTGTACGTTAGCACAGATACGCAGTATTTT
>-|TRBD1|TRBJ1-5|TRBV27
CASSSWTGMNSNQPQHF
TGTGCCAGCAGTTCATGGACAGGGATGAATAGCAATCAGCCCCAGCATTTT
>once|TRBD1|TRBJ1-5|TRBV18
CASSSGQGNNQPQHF
TGTGCCAGCTCATCCGGACAGGGAAACAATCAGCCCCAGCATTTT
>-|-|TRBJ1-1|TRBV20-1
CSATPRTAFF
TGCAGTGCTACCCCCAGGACTGCTTTCTTT
>-|-|TRBJ1-5|TRBV5-1
CASSLYWGLAQHF
TGCGCCAGCAGCTTGTACTGGGGGTTGGCCCAGCATTTT
>-|TRBD1|TRBJ1-6|TRBV2
CASSLQGRVNSPLHF
TGTGCCAGCAGTTTACAGGGGCGCGTAAATTCACCCCTCCACTTT
>-|-|TRBJ1-1|TRBV18
CASSPKAGGGTEAFF
TGTGCCAGCTCACCAAAAGCGGGGGGTGGCACTGAAGCTTTCTTT
>-|-|TRBJ1-2|TRBV28
CASSFLDLGGGYTF
TGTGCCAGCAGTTTTCTGGACCTTGGAGGCGGCTACACCTTC
>-|-|TRBJ2-7|TRBV7-2
CASSPTYEQYF
TGTGCCAGCAGCCCCACCTACGAGCAGTACTTC
>-|TRBD2|TRBJ2-1|TRBV4-3
CASSQGLAGVNEQFF
TGCGCCAGCAGCCAAGGACTAGCGGGAGTCAATGAGCAGTTCTTC
>-|-|TRBJ2-3|TRBV24-1
CATSDLPPSSSTDTQYF
TGTGCCACCAGTGATTTGCCACCCTCGTCCAGCACAGATACGCAGTATTTT
>-|TRBD2|TRBJ2-1|TRBV12-5
CASGLTPSSGGSGIYNEQFF
TGTGCTAGTGGTTTGACCCCCTCCTCGGGGGGTAGCGGGATCTACAATGAGCAGTTCTTC
>-|-|TRBJ2-1|TRBV4-1
CASSQDTTNSYNEQFF
TGCGCCAGCAGCCAAGATACAACCAACTCCTACAATGAGCAGTTCTTC
>-|TRBD1|TRBJ1-5|TRBV6-6
CASSPFGQGAGPQHF
TGTGCCAGCAGCCCGTTTGGACAGGGCGCCGGGCCCCAGCATTTT
>-|TRBD2|TRBJ2-7|TRBV27
CASSLAGEVSEQYF
TGTGCCAGCAGTTTAGCGGGAGAGGTCTCCGAGCAGTACTTC
>-|-|TRBJ2-1|TRBV28
CASSLTTGQFF
TGTGCCAGCAGTTTAACGACAGGGCAGTTCTTC
>-|-|TRBJ2-3|TRBV4-3
CASSLRQYSDTQYF
TGCGCCAGCAGCCTCCGACAGTACTCCGATACGCAGTATTTT
>few|-|TRBJ2-1|TRBV15
CATSRDLGRYNEQFF
TGTGCCACCAGCAGGGACCTCGGGCGTTACAATGAGCAGTTCTTC
>-|-|TRBJ1-4|TRBV28
CASNAGSATNEKLFF
TGTGCCAGCAACGCAGGGTCTGCAACTAATGAAAAACTGTTTTTT
>-|TRBD2|TRBJ2-5|TRBV10-3
CAISDREGQTQYF
TGTGCCATCAGTGACCGGGAGGGCCAGACCCAGTACTTC
>-|-|TRBJ2-3|TRBV12-3/TRBV12-4
CASSSGADTQYF
TGTGCCAGCAGTAGCGGTGCAGATACGCAGTATTTT
>-|-|TRBJ1-6|TRBV7-2
CASSLVPGAVNSPLHF
TGTGCCAGCAGCTTAGTTCCGGGGGCGGTAAATTCACCCCTCCACTTT
>-|-|TRBJ2-7|TRBV20-1
CSASEYEQYF
TGCAGTGCCTCGGAGTACGAGCAGTACTTC
>-|TRBD2|TRBJ2-3|TRBV5-5
CASSLSAGGPDTQYF
TGTGCCAGCAGCTTATCGGCGGGAGGGCCAGATACGCAGTATTTT
>-|TRBD2|TRBJ2-1|TRBV15
CATSRGGLAGGLLYNEQFF
TGTGCCACCAGCAGAGGAGGACTAGCGGGAGGTCTCCTCTACAATGAGCAGTTCTTC
>-|-|TRBJ1-2|TRBV3-1/TRBV3-2
CASSQAYSSYGYTF
TGTGCCAGCAGCCAAGCATACAGCAGCTATGGCTACACCTTC
>-|-|TRBJ1-2|TRBV28
CASSFRGSNYGYTF
TGTGCCAGCAGTTTTCGGGGATCCAACTATGGCTACACCTTC